This T cell receptor beta chain was profiled in a study of blood T cell repertoires in COVID-19. Turning to the study itself: There were acute and convalescent COVID-19 samples, and they came from the United States, Italy and Spain. PBMCs, B-cell-depleted T cells, or T cells provided the cDNA or gDNA that made up the material.

Germline CDR1 and CDR2: SGHAT and FQNNGV. The length of the CDR3 is 13 residues. V was pared by 4 bases and J by 6 bases, with 12 bases between. Original processing methods: Estimation of nucleated cell counts was performed using reference gene primer amplification. TCRdb's table, derived via immunoSEQ multiplex PCR, lists solely in-frame clones and lacks some. V and J calls and clone size are copied from that table; D and trimming were computed from the DNA. This sample has roughly 180,000 clones, with 80% to 90% found just once. Sequenced: peripheral blood. The TCR sequence derives from a man between 65 and 79 years old with active or convalescent COVID-19. V gene TRBV11-2 combines with J gene TRBJ2-5; D unresolved. The CDR3 DNA is TGTGCCAGCAGCTCCCTAGAGTTACAGACCCAGTACTTC. It specifies CASSSLELQTQYF.